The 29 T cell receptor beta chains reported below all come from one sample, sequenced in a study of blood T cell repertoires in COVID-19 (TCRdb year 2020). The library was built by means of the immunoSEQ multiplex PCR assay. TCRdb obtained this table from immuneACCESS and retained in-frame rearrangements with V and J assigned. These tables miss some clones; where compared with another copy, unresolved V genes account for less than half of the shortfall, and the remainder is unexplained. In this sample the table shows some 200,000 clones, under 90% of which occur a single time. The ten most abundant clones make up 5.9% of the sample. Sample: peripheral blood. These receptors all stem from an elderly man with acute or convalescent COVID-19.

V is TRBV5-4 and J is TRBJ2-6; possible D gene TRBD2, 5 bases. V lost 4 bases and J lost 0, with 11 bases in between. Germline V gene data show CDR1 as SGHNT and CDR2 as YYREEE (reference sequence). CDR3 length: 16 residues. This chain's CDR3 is CASSAGRGSGANVLTF. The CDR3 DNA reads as TGTGCCAGCAGCGCAGGTCGGGGCTCTGGGGCCAACGTCCTGACTTTC.

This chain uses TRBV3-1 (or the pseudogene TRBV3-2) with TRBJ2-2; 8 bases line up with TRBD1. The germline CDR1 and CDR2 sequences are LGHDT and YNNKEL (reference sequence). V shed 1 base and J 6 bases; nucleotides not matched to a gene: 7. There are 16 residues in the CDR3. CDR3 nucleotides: TGTGCCAGCAGCCAAGGGGACAGGTTCTTCCCCGGGGAGCTGTTTTTT. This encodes CASSQGDRFFPGELFF.

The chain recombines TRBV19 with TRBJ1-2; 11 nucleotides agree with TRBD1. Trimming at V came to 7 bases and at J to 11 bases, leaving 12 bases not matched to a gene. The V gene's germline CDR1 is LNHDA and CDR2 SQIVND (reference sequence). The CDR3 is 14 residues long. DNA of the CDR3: TGTGCCAGTACCCAGATCGGACAGGGGGCTTTATACACCTTC. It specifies CASTQIGQGALYTF. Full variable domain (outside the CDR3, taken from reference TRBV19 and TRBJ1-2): DGGITQSPKYLFRKEGQNVTLSCEQNLNHDAMYWYRQDPGQGLRLIYYSQIVNDFQKGDIAEGYSVSREKKESFPLTVTSAQKNPTAFYLCASTQIGQGALYTFGSGTRLTVV.

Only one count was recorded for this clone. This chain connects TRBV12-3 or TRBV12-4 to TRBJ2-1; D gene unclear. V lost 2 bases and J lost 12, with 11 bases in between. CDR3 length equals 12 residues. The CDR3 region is CASSLRGGRQFF. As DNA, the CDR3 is TGTGCCAGCAGTTTACGCGGTGGTAGGCAGTTCTTC.

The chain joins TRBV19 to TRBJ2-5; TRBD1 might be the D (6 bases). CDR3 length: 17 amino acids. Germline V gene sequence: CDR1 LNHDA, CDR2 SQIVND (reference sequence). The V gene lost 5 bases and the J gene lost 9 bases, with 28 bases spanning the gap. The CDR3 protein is CASSLSPWSDSPVAQYF. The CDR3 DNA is TGTGCCAGTAGTCTGTCTCCCTGGTCGGACAGCCCCGTCGCCCAGTACTTC.

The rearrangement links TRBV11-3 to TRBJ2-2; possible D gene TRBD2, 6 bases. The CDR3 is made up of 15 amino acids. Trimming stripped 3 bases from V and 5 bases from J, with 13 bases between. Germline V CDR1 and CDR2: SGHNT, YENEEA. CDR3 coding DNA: TGTGCCAGCAGCTTTACACTAGCCGAAACCGGGGAGCTGTTTTTT. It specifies CASSFTLAETGELFF.

CDR3 nucleotide sequence: TGTGCCATCAGCCCTCGGACAGGGGACGGCTACACCTTC. Translating it yields CAISPRTGDGYTF. This chain joins TRBV10-3 and TRBJ1-2, with 9 nucleotides matching TRBD1. After removal of 6 bases from V and 8 bases from J, the junction contained 7 bases not matched to a gene. The CDR3 spans 13 residues. Looked up from germline, CDR1 is ENHRY and CDR2 is SYGVKD.

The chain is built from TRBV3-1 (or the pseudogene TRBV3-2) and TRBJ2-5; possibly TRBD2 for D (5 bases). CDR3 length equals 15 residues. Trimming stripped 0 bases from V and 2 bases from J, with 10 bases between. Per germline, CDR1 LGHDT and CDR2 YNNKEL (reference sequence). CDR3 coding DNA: TGTGCCAGCAGCCAAGATTTGGGGAGACAAGAGACCCAGTACTTC. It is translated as CASSQDLGRQETQYF.

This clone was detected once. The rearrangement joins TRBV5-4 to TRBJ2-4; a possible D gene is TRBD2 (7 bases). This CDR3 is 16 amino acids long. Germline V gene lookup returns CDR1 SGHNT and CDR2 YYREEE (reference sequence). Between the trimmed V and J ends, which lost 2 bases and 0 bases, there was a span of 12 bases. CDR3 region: CASSFGEGVAKNIQYF. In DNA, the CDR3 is TGTGCCAGCAGCTTCGGGGAGGGGGTAGCCAAAAACATTCAGTACTTC.

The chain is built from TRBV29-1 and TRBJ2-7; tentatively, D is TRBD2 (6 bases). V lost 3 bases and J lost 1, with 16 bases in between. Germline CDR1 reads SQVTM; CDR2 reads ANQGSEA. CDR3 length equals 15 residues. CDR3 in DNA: TGCAGCGTTGAGGGACTTGCGGGGTCGTCCTACGAGCAGTACTTC. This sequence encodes CSVEGLAGSSYEQYF.

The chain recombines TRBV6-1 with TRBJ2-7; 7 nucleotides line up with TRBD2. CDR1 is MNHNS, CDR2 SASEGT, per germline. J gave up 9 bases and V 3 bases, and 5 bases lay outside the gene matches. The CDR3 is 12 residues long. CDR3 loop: CASSDRASGQYF. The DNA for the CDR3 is TGTGCCAGCAGTGATAGGGCTAGCGGGCAGTACTTC.

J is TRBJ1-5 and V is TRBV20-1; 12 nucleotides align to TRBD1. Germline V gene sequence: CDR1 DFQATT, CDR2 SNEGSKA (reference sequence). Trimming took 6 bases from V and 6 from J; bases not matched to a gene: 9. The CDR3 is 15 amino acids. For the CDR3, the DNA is TGCAGTGCCAGTCCCGGGACAGGGGGCGGTCAGCCCCAGCATTTT. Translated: CSASPGTGGGQPQHF.

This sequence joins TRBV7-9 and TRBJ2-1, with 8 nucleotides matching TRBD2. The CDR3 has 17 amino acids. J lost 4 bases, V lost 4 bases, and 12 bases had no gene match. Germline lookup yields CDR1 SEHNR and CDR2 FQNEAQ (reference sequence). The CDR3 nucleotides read TGTGCCAGCAGCTCGATAGCGGGAAGAGGCGGTTACAATGAGCAGTTCTTC. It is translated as CASSSIAGRGGYNEQFF.

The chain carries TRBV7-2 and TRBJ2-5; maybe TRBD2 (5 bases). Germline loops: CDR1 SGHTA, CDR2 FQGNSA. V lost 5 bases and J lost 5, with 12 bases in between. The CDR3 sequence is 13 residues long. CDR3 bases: TGTGCCAGCAGCACTGCTCCGGGGGAGACCCAGTACTTC. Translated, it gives CASSTAPGETQYF.

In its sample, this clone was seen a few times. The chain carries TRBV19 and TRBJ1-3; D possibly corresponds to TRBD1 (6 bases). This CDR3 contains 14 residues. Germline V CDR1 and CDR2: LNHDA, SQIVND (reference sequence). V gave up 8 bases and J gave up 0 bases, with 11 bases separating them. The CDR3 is CASEGVFSGNTIYF. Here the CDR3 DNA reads TGTGCCAGTGAGGGGGTTTTCTCTGGAAACACCATATATTTT.

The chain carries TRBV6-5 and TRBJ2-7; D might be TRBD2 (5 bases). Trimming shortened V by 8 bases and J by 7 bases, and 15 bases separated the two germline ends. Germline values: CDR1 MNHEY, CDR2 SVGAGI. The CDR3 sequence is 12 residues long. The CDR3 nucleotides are TGTGCCAGCGAACTAGTACCCCTAGAGCAGTACTTC. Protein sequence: CASELVPLEQYF.

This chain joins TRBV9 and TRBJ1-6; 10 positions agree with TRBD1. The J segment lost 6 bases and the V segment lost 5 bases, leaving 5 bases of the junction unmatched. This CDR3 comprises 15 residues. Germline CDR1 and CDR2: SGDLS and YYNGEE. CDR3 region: CASRGGTGVNSPLHF. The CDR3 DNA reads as TGTGCCAGCAGGGGAGGGACAGGGGTTAATTCACCCCTCCACTTT.

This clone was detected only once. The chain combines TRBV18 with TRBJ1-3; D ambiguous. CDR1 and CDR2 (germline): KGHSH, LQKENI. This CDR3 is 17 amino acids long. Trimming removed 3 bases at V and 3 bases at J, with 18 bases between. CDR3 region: CASSPLRAEGFGNTIYF. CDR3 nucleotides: TGTGCCAGCTCACCTCTAAGGGCAGAGGGATTTGGAAACACCATATATTTT.

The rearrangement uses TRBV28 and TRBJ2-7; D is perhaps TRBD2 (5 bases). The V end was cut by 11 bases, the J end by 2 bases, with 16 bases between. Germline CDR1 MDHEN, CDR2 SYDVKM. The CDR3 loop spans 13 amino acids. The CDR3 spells CAARGRGTYEQYF. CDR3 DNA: TGTGCCGCACGAGGACGGGGTACCTACGAGCAGTACTTC. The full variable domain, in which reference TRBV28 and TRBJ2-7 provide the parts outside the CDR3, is DVKVTQSSRYLVKRTGEKVFLECVQDMDHENMFWYRQDPGLGLRLIYFSYDVKMKEKGDIPEGYSVSREKKERFSLILESASTNQTSMYLCAARGRGTYEQYFGPGTRLTVT.

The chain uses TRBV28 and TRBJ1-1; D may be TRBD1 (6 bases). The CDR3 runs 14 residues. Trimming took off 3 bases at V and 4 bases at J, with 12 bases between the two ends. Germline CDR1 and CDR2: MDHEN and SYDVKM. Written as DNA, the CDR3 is TGTGCCAGCAGTTTCAACAGGGCAAGCACTGAAGCTTTCTTT. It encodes CASSFNRASTEAFF.

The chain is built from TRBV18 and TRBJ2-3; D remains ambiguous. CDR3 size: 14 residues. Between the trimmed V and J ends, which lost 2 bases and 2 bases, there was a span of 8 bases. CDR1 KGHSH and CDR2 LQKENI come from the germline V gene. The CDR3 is CASSPVPDTDTQYF. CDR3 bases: TGTGCCAGCTCACCAGTCCCAGACACAGATACGCAGTATTTT.

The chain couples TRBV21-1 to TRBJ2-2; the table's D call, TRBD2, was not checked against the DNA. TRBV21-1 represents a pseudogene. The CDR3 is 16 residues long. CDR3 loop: CASGEAPSGYTGELFF. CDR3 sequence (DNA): TGTGCCAGCGGAGAGGCGCCTAGCGGGTACACCGGGGAGCTGTTTTTT.

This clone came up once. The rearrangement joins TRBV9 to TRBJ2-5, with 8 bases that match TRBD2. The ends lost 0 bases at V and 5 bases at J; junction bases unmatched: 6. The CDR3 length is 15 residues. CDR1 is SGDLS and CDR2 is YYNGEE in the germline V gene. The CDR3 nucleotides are TGTGCCAGCAGCGTAGATGCGGGAGGAGGTGAGACCCAGTACTTC. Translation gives CASSVDAGGGETQYF.

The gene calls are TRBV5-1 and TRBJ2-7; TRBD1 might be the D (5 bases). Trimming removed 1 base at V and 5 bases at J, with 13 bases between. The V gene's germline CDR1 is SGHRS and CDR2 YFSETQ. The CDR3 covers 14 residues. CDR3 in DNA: TGCGCCAGCAGCTTGATAGGGGCCCAGCACGAGCAGTACTTC. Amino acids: CASSLIGAQHEQYF.

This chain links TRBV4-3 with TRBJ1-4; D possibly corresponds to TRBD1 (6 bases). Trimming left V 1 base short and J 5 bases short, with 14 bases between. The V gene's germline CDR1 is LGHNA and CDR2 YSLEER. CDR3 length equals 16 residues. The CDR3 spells CASSQVFHGQNEKLFF. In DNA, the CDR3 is TGCGCCAGCAGCCAAGTATTCCACGGACAGAATGAAAAACTGTTTTTT.

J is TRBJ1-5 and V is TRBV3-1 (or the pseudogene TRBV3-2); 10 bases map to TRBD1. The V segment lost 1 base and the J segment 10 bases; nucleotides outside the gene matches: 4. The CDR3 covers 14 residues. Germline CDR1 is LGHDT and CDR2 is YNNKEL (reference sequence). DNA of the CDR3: TGTGCCAGCAGCCAAGGACAGGGGGCTCTACCCCAGCATTTT. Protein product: CASSQGQGALPQHF.

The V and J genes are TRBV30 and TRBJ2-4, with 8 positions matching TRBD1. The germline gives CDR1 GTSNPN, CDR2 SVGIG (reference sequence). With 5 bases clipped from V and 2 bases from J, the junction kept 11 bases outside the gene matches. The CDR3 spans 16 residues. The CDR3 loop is CAWGSRGRTTKNIQYF. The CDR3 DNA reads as TGTGCCTGGGGATCCAGGGGGCGGACAACCAAAAACATTCAGTACTTC.

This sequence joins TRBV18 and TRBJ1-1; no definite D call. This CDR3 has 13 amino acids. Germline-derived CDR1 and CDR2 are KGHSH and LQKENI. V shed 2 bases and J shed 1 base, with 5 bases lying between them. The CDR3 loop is CASSPSQNTEAFF. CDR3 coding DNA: TGTGCCAGCTCACCAAGCCAGAACACTGAAGCTTTCTTT.

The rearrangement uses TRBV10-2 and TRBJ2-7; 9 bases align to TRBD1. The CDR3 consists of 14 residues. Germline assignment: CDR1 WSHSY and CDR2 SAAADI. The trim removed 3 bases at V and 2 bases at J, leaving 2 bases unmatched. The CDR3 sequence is CASSDGTGPYEQYF. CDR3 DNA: TGCGCCAGCAGTGACGGGACAGGGCCCTACGAGCAGTACTTC.